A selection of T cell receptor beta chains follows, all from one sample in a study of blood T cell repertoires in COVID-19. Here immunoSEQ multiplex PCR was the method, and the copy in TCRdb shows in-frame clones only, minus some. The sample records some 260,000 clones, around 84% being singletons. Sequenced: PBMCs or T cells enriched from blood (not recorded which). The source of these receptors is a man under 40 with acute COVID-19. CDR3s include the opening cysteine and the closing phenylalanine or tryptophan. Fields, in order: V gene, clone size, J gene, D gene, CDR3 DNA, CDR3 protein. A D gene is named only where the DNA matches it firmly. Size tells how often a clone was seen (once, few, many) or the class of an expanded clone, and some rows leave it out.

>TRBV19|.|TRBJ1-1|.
TGTGCCAGTAGTGGGCCGGGGGGCGCGGCTGCTTTCTTT
CASSGPGGAAAFF
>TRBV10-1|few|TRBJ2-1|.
TGCGCCAGCAGCGGGGAATTTCGATCCAATGAGCAGTTCTTC
CASSGEFRSNEQFF
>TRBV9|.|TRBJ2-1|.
TGTGCCAGCAGCCTTCCTGGGCCATTGTCGTTCTTC
CASSLPGPLSFF
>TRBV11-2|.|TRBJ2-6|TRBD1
TGTGCCAGCAGCTTAGATTTGACAGGGATCTTCTCTGGGGCCAACGTCCTGACTTTC
CASSLDLTGIFSGANVLTF
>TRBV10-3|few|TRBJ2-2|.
TGTGCCATCAGTGGGAGACAGACGAACACCGGGGAGCTGTTTTTT
CAISGRQTNTGELFF
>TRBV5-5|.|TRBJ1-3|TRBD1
TGTGCCAGCAGCGCTGGACAGGGGACCGATGGAAACACCATATATTTT
CASSAGQGTDGNTIYF
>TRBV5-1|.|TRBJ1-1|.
TGTGCCAGCAGCTTAGCGGGGAGGGCTGAAGCTTTCTTT
CASSLAGRAEAFF
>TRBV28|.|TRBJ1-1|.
TGTGCCAGCCAAACAGGTAATGCTGAAGCTTTCTTT
CASQTGNAEAFF
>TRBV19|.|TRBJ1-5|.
TGTGCCAGTAGTCAGGCCCCGGGCAATCAGCCCCAGCATTTT
CASSQAPGNQPQHF
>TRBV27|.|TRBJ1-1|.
TGTGCCAGCAGTTCTCCGGGTACACCGATCTTT
CASSSPGTPIF
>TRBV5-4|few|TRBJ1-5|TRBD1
TGTGCCAGCAGCTTGAGTGGAGGGGGCGCTGGTCAGCCCCAGCATTTT
CASSLSGGGAGQPQHF
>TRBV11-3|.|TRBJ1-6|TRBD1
TGTGCCAGCAGCTGGGACAGCAATTCACCCCTCCACTTT
CASSWDSNSPLHF
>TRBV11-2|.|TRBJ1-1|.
TGTGCCAGCAGCTCGGACACCCTTGAAGCTTTCTTT
CASSSDTLEAFF
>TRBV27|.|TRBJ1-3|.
TGTGCCAGCAGTTTGGGGGGGGCCCTCTCTGGAAACACCATATATTTT
CASSLGGALSGNTIYF
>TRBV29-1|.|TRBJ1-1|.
TGCAGCGACCAGACCCAGGCAAAAGCTTTCTTT
CSDQTQAKAFF
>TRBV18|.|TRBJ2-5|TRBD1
TGTGCCAGCTCACCGGACAGGGTTGGCCAGTACTTC
CASSPDRVGQYF
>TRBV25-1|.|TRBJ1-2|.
TGTGCCAGCAGTCAGTGGAGTGGCGTCGGCTACACCTTC
CASSQWSGVGYTF
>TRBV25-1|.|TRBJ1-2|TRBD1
TGTGCCAGCACGGGACAGGGAGTTAACTATGGCTACACCTTC
CASTGQGVNYGYTF
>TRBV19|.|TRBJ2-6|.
TGTGCCAGTAGCTCAGGGGTCTCTGGGGCCAACGTCCTGACTTTC
CASSSGVSGANVLTF
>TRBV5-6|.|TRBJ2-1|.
TGTGCCAGCAGCTTGGTCACTCCGTACAATGAGCAGTTCTTC
CASSLVTPYNEQFF
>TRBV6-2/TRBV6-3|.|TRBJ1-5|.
TGTGCCAGCAGCCTGACCCGCCAGGGCCATCAGCCCCAGCATTTT
CASSLTRQGHQPQHF
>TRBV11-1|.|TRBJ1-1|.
TGTGCCAGCAGCTTAGGAGTTAACACTGAAGCTTTCTTT
CASSLGVNTEAFF
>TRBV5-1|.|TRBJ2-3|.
TGTGCCAGCAGCTTACACGGAGCAGATACGCAGTATTTT
CASSLHGADTQYF
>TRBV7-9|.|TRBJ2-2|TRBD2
TGTGCCAGCAGCTTGGCGGGGGGGATGAACACCGGGGAGCTGTTTTTT
CASSLAGGMNTGELFF
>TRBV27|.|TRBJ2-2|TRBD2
TGTGCCAGCAGGTCGGGACTAGCGGGAGTCGGGGAGCTGTTTTTT
CASRSGLAGVGELFF
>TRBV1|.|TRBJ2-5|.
TGCACCAGCAGCCCACCAGCGGGAGCCGAAGAGACCCAGTACTTC
CTSSPPAGAEETQYF
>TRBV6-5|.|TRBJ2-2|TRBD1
TGTGCCAGCAGTTCTTCCGGGACAGGCAACACCGGGGAGCTGTTTTTT
CASSSSGTGNTGELFF
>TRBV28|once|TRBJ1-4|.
TGTGCCAGCGGGGGGTCCAGGGCCGAAAAACTGTTTTTT
CASGGSRAEKLFF
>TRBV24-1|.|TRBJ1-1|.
TGTGCCACCAGGGTAAGAGGGGGTACTGAAGCTTTCTTT
CATRVRGGTEAFF
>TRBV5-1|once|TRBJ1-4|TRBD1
TGCGCCAGCAGCTTGAGGTCCACAGGGGGTAATGAAAAACTGTTTTTT
CASSLRSTGGNEKLFF
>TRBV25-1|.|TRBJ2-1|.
TGTGCCAGCAGAGGACACCTCACAGGTGAGCAGTTCTTC
CASRGHLTGEQFF
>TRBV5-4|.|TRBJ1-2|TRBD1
TGTGCCAGCAGCTTGGGTCGGACAGGCCAGGGCTACACCTTC
CASSLGRTGQGYTF
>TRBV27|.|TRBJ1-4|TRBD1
TGTGCCAGCAGGCCACAGGGGGCGGGTGAAAAACTGTTTTTT
CASRPQGAGEKLFF
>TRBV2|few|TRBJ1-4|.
TGTGCCAGCAGAGGTACGGACTCTAATGAAAAACTGTTTTTT
CASRGTDSNEKLFF
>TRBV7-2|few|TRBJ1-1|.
TGTGCCAGCAGTCTACGGTCCGAAGCTTTCTTT
CASSLRSEAFF
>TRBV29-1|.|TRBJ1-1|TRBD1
TGCAGCGTTGAAGGCCGACAGGGAAGGCCTGAAGCTTTCTTT
CSVEGRQGRPEAFF
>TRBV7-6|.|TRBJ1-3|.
TGTGCCAGCAGCTCCCAAGGACAAGTTCCTACTGGAAACACCATATATTTT
CASSSQGQVPTGNTIYF
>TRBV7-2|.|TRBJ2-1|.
TGTGCCAGCTCAGACTTTGCCTCGGCTGAGCAGTTCTTC
CASSDFASAEQFF
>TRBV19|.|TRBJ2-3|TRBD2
TGTGCCAGTAGCAGAGGACTAGTTCCTCCCGCAGATACGCAGTATTTT
CASSRGLVPPADTQYF
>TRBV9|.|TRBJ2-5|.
TGTGCCAGCAGCGGCCCAGGGGAGGAGACCCAGTACTTC
CASSGPGEETQYF
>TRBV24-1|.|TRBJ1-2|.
TGTGCCACCAGTAATTCGGAGACTGTCTATGGCTACACCTTC
CATSNSETVYGYTF
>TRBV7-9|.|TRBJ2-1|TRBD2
TGTGCCAGCAGCTGGCGTGCGGGAGATAGCAATGAGCAGTTCTTC
CASSWRAGDSNEQFF
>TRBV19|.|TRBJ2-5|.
TGTGCCAGTAGTATGAGTCCGGAGACCCAGTACTTC
CASSMSPETQYF
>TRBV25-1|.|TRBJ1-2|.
TGTGCCAGCAGTGAATGGGGCGATGGCTACACCTTC
CASSEWGDGYTF
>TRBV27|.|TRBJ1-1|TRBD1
TGTGCCAGCAGCACGGGACAGGCTTCCGTCATGAACACTGAAGCTTTCTTT
CASSTGQASVMNTEAFF
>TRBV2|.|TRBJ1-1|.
TGTGCCAGCAGACAAGGGGGATCTGAAGCTTTCTTT
CASRQGGSEAFF
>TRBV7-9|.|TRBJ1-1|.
TGTGCCAGCAGCGCTAGACCCAGTGAAGCTTTCTTT
CASSARPSEAFF